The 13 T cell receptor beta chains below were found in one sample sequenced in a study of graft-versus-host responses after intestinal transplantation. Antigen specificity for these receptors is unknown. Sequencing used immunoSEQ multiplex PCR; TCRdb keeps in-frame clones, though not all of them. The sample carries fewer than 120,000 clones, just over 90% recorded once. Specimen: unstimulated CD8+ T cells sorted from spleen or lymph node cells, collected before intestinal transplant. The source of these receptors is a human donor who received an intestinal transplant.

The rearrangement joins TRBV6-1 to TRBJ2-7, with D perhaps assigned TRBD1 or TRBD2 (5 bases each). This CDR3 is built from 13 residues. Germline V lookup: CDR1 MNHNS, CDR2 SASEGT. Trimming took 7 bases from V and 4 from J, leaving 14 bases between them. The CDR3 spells CASNGDVQYEQYF. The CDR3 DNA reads TGTGCCAGCAACGGGGACGTCCAATACGAGCAGTACTTC.

The CDR3 reads CASSNGYQPQHF. In nucleotides, the CDR3 is TGTGCCAGTAGTAATGGTTATCAGCCCCAGCATTTT. The J gene is TRBJ1-5, the V gene TRBV19; no reliable D call. Germline assignment: CDR1 LNHDA and CDR2 SQIVND (reference sequence). The ends were cut back, 4 bases at V and 5 bases at J, with 6 bases in the middle. The CDR3 has 12 residues.

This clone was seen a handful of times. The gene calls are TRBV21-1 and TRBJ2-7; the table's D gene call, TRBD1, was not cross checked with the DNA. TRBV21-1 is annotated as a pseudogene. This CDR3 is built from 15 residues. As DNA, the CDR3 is TGTGCCAGCAGCAAAGAGGGACAGGGGGCCCACGAGCAGTACTTC. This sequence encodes CASSKEGQGAHEQYF.

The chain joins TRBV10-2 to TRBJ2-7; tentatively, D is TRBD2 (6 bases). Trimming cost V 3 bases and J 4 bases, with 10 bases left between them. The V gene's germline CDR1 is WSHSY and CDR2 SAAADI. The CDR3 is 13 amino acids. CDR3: CASSDSSEYEQYF. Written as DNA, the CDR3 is TGCGCCAGCAGTGATTCTAGCGAGTACGAGCAGTACTTC.

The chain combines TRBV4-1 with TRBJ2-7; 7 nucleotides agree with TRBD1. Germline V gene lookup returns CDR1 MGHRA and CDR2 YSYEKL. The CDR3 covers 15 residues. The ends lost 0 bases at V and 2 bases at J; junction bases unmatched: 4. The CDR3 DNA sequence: TGCGCCAGCAGCCAAGAGACAGGGCTACCCTACGAGCAGTACTTC. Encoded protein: CASSQETGLPYEQYF.

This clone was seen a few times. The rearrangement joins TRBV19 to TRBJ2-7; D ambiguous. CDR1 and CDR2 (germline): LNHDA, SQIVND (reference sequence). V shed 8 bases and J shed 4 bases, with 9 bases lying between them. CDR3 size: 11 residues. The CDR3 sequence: CASGWVYEQYF. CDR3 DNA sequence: TGTGCCAGTGGATGGGTATACGAGCAGTACTTC.

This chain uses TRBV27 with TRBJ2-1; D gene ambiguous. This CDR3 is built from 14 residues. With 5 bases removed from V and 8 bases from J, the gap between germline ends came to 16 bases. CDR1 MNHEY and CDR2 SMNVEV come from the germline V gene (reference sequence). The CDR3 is CASSPLVQLYEQFF. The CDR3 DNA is TGTGCCAGCAGTCCCCTAGTACAGCTGTATGAGCAGTTCTTC.

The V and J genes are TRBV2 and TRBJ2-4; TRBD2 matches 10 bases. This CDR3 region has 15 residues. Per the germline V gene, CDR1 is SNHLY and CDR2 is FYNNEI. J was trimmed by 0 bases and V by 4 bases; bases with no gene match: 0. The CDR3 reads CASSGLAGAKNIQYF. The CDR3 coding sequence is TGTGCCAGCAGTGGACTAGCGGGAGCCAAAAACATTCAGTACTTC.

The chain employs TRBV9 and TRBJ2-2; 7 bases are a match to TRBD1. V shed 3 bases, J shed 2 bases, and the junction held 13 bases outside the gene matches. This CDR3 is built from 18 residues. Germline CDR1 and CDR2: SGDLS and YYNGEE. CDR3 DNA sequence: TGTGCCAGCAGCGGGTCCATTTCCGGGACAGAAAACACCGGGGAGCTGTTTTTT. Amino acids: CASSGSISGTENTGELFF. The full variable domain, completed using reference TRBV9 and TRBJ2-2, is DSGVTQTPKHLITATGQRVTLRCSPRSGDLSVYWYQQSLDQGLQFLIQYYNGEERAKGNILERFSAQQFPDLHSELNLSSLELGDSALYFCASSGSISGTENTGELFFGEGSRLTVL.

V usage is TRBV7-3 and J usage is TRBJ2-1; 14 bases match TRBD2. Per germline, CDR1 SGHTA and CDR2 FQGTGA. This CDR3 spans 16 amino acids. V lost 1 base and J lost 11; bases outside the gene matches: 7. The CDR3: CASSLNAGTSGSKQFF. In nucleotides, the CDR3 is TGTGCCAGCAGCTTAAACGCTGGGACTAGCGGGAGCAAGCAGTTCTTC.

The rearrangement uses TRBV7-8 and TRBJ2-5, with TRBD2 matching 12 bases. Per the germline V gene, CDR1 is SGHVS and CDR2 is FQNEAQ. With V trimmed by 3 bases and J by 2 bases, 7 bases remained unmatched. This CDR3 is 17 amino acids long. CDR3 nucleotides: TGTGCCAGCAGCTTCGGACTAGCGGGAAGATGGCAAGAGACCCAGTACTTC. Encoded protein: CASSFGLAGRWQETQYF.

The DNA of the CDR3 is TGTGCCAGCAGCCCAGGACAGGGTTGGGGTCAGCCCCAGCATTTT. This encodes CASSPGQGWGQPQHF. This chain connects TRBV7-6 to TRBJ1-5, with 8 bases lining up with TRBD1. This CDR3 has 15 amino acids. Trimming removed 5 bases from V and 6 bases from J; junction bases left unmatched: 9. Germline V CDR1 and CDR2: SGHVS, FNYEAQ.

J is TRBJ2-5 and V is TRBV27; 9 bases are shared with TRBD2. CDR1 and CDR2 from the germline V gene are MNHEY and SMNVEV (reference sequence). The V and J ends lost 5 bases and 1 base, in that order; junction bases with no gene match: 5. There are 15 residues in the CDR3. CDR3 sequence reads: CASSPYSGGQETQYF. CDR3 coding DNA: TGTGCCAGCAGTCCTTATAGCGGGGGCCAAGAGACCCAGTACTTC.